This T cell receptor beta chain was found in a study of blood T cell repertoires in COVID-19. The wider study: Acute and convalescent COVID-19 samples came from the United States, Italy and Spain. Nucleic acid was either cDNA or gDNA, and it came from T cells, B-cell-depleted T cells, or PBMCs.

The repertoire was sequenced with immunoSEQ multiplex PCR; TCRdb's copy has only in-frame clones and lacks some. Of just over 300,000 clones in the sample, 75% to 90% were seen once. The CDR3 loop spans 12 amino acids. V lost 2 bases to trimming and J lost 10 bases, with 11 bases between them. Germline V CDR1 and CDR2: SGHVS, FQNEAQ. Material for sequencing was peripheral blood. The sequence was obtained from a man aged 18 to 29 with active or convalescent COVID-19. V and J are TRBV7-8 and TRBJ1-1; weak D call: TRBD1 (5 bases). CDR3 sequence: CASSLNAGRAFF. Written as DNA, the CDR3 is TGTGCCAGCAGCTTAAATGCAGGGCGAGCTTTCTTT.